This T cell receptor (beta chain) was documented in a study of blood T cell repertoires in COVID-19. Study-wide context: The United States, Italy and Spain provided the acute and convalescent COVID-19 samples. In each case, the material was cDNA or gDNA derived from T cells, B-cell-depleted T cells, or PBMCs.

This study enrolled people aged about 18 to 90 from under 25 US geographic areas. In the study's own analysis: How many nucleated cells were present was estimated from reference gene primer amplification. Here immunoSEQ multiplex PCR was the method, and the copy in TCRdb shows in-frame clones only, minus some. The V and J calls and clone size are taken from that table; D and trimming were inferred from the DNA. The table shows hundreds of thousands of clones, with roughly nine tenths occurring only once. Germline CDR1 is SQVTM and CDR2 is ANQGSEA. Trimming removed 5 bases from V and 6 bases from J, with 12 bases in between. This CDR3 has 12 amino acids.

The J gene is TRBJ2-3, the V gene TRBV29-1; D might be TRBD1 (5 bases). This receptor was taken from a woman between 18 and 29 years old with acute COVID-19. The source material was PBMCs or T cells enriched from blood (not recorded which). CDR3 nucleotides: TGCAGCGTTCTCGACAGCAGCGATACGCAGTATTTT. It translates to CSVLDSSDTQYF.